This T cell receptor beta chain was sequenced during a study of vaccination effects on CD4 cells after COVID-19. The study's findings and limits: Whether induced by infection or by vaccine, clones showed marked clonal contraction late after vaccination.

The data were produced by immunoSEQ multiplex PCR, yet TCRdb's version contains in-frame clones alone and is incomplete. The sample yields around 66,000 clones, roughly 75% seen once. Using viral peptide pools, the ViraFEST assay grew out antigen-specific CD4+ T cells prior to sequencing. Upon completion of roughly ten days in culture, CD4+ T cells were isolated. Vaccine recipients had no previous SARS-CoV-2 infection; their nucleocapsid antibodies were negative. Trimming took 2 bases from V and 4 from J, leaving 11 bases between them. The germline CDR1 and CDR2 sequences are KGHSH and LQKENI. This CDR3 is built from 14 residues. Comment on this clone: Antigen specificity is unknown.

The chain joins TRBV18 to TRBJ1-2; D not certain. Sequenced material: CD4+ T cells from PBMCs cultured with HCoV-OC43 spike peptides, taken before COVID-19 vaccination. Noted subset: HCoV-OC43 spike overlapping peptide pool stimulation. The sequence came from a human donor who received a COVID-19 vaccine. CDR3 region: CASSPFETTYGYTF. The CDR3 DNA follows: TGTGCCAGCTCACCATTCGAGACGACCTATGGCTACACCTTC.